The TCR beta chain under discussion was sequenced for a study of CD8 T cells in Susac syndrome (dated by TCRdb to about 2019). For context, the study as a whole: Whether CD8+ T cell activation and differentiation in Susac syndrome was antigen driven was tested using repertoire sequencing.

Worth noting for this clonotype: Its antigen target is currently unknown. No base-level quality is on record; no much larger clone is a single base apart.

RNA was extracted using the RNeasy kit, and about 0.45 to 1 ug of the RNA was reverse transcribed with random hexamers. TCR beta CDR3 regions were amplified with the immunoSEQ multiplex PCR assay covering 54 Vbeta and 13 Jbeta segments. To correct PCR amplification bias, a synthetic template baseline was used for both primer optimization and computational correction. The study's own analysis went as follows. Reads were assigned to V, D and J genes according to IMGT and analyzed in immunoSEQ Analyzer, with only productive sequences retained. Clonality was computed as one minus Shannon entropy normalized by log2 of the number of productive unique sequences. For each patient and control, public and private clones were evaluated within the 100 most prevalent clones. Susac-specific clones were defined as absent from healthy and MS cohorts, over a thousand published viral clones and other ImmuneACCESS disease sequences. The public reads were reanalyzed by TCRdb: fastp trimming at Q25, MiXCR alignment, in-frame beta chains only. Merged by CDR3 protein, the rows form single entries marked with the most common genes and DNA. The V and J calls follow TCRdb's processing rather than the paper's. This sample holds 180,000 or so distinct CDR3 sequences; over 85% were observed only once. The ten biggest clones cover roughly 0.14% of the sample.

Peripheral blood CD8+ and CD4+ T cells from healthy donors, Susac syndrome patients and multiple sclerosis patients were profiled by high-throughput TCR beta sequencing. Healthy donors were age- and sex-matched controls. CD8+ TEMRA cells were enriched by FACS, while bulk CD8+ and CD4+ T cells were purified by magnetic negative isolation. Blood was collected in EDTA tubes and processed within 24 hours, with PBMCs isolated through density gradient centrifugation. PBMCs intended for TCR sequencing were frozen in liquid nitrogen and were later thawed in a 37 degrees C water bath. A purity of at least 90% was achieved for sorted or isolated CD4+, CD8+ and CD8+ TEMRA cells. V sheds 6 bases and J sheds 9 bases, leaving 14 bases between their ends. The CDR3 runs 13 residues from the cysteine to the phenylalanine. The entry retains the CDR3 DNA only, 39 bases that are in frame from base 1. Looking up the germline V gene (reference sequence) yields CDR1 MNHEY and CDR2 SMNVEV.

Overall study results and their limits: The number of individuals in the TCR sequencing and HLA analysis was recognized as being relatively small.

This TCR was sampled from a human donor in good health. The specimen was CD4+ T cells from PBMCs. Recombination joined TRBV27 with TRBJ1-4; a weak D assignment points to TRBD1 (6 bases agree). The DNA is TGTGCCAGCAGGCTTCGGGGGGCGAAAAAACTGTTTTTT. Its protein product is CASRLRGAKKLFF.